A selection of T cell receptor beta chains follows, all from one sample in a study of CD8 T cells in ankylosing spondylitis. TCRdb passed the 5' RACE reads through MiXCR, listing each CDR3 protein once. This sample has approximately 38,000 distinct CDR3 sequences, with 2.7% found just once. Sequenced sample: blood, either unsorted or a sorted T cell fraction (not recorded which). The receptors were gathered from a male donor with ankylosing spondylitis or in good health (not recorded which). Both conserved end residues are part of each CDR3. D genes are given only for firm matches. Clone size appears in some rows only: once, few, many, or a class for an expanded clone.

abundance	v_gene	j_gene	d_gene	CDR3nt	CDR3aa
many	TRBV9	TRBJ2-3	TRBD2	TGTGCCAGCAGCCCGGGAGCAGCGGGAAGCACAGATACGCAGTATTTT	CASSPGAAGSTDTQYF
many	TRBV9	TRBJ2-1	TRBD2	TGTGCCAGCACGTATGGACTAGCGGGAGACAATGAGCAGTTCTTC	CASTYGLAGDNEQFF
many	TRBV9	TRBJ2-3	.	TGTGCCAGCAGCGGTACTAGCCCAAGCACAGATACGCAGTATTTT	CASSGTSPSTDTQYF
many	TRBV9	TRBJ2-2	TRBD1	TGTGCCAGCAGCGTACGCCCACAGGGGTCCACCGGGGAGCTGTTTTTT	CASSVRPQGSTGELFF
many	TRBV9	TRBJ2-7	.	TGTGCCAGCAGCGTCGACAGTTACTCCTACGAGCAGTACTTC	CASSVDSYSYEQYF
many	TRBV21-1	TRBJ2-7	.	TGTGCCAGCAGCACACGACTAAGCGGGATGGACGAGCAGTACTTC	CASSTRLSGMDEQYF
many	TRBV9	TRBJ2-3	.	TGTGCCAGCAGCGCCAACCGGGGGTCCCTTTCCACAGATACGCAGTATTTT	CASSANRGSLSTDTQYF
many	TRBV9	TRBJ2-5	TRBD2	TGTGCCAGCAGTCGGGAGGGGACCCAGTACTTC	CASSREGTQYF
.	TRBV9	TRBJ2-5	.	TGTGCCAGCAGCGTAGCTCCCCACGGAGGAGAGACCCAGTACTTC	CASSVAPHGGETQYF
many	TRBV9	TRBJ2-1	.	TGTGCCAGCAGCGTAGGGGGGGGGCAGTCCTACAATGAGCAGTTCTTC	CASSVGGGQSYNEQFF
.	TRBV9	TRBJ2-2	.	TGTGCCAGCAGCGTAGTAGATCCCGGGGAGCTGTTTTTT	CASSVVDPGELFF
many	TRBV9	TRBJ2-3	TRBD2	TGTGCCAGCAGCAATTACTTAGCGGGAGGGATAGCAGATACGCAGTATTTT	CASSNYLAGGIADTQYF
many	TRBV9	TRBJ2-1	.	TGTGCCAGCAGCGCAACTGTAGGGCCTGAGCAGTTCTTC	CASSATVGPEQFF
many	TRBV9	TRBJ2-3	TRBD2	TGTGCCAGCAGCGTAGCAGACGGGAGGGCAGATACGCAGTATTTT	CASSVADGRADTQYF